A single sample gave rise to the 21 T cell receptor beta chains below, sequenced in a study of long-term antiretroviral therapy in people with HIV. The libraries were made with immunoSEQ v3.0 at survey level. Libraries were prepared by immunoSEQ multiplex PCR; TCRdb keeps only in-frame clonotypes and omits some of them. The repertoire consists of about 29,000 clones, with roughly 80% occurring once and the leading ten covering approximately 9.5%. Here the sequenced sample was unsorted PBMCs, taken 3 years after starting antiretroviral therapy. These receptors were collected from a middle-aged man with HIV.

The rearrangement links TRBV11-3 to TRBJ2-3, with TRBD2 matching 7 bases. CDR1 SGHNT and CDR2 YENEEA come from the germline V gene. This CDR3 spans 14 amino acids. Losses at the gene ends were 6 bases for V and 4 bases for J; bases not matched to a gene: 7. This CDR3 is CASSRELAADTQYF. The DNA for the CDR3 is TGTGCCAGCAGTCGTGAGCTAGCGGCAGATACGCAGTATTTT.

This clone showed up just a few times. The V call is TRBV2, the J call TRBJ2-7; no definite D call. Germline V lookup: CDR1 SNHLY, CDR2 FYNNEI. The germline V and J ends were trimmed by 4 bases and 2 bases, with 9 bases remaining between them. The CDR3 spans 13 residues. The CDR3 protein is CASSVGTTYEQYF. In DNA form, the CDR3 reads TGTGCCAGCAGTGTTGGAACCACCTACGAGCAGTACTTC.

The chain recombines TRBV19 with TRBJ1-1; TRBD1 aligns across 8 bases. The CDR3 covers 14 residues. V trimming: 7 bases; J trimming: 6 bases; junction bases outside the gene matches: 10. Germline loops: CDR1 LNHDA, CDR2 SQIVND (reference sequence). CDR3 region: CASTRDRLPPEAFF. The CDR3 DNA is TGTGCCAGTACCCGGGACAGGTTGCCCCCTGAAGCTTTCTTT.

J is TRBJ2-1 and V is TRBV7-9; 7 nucleotides match TRBD2. Trimming cost V 4 bases and J 3 bases; bases outside gene matches: 6. This CDR3 contains 15 residues. Germline CDR1 reads SEHNR; CDR2 reads FQNEAQ (reference sequence). The CDR3 DNA sequence: TGTGCCAGCAGCTCCCGACTAGCCTTCTACAATGAGCAGTTCTTC. Protein: CASSSRLAFYNEQFF.

This chain joins TRBV19 and TRBJ2-5; 14 bases align to TRBD2. V shed 4 bases and J 5 bases; nucleotides not matched to a gene: 6. Per germline, CDR1 LNHDA and CDR2 SQIVND (reference sequence). The CDR3 runs 16 residues. CDR3 amino acids: CASSRLAGGPGETQYF. The DNA of the CDR3 is TGTGCCAGTAGTAGACTAGCGGGAGGGCCGGGGGAGACCCAGTACTTC.

V gene TRBV6-5 combines with J gene TRBJ1-5; 8 bases are a match to TRBD1. The CDR3 is made up of 15 amino acids. CDR1 is MNHEY and CDR2 is SVGAGI in the germline V gene. The trim removed 0 bases at V and 8 bases at J, leaving 6 bases unmatched. The CDR3 loop is CASSYSRGLGKPQHF. CDR3 in DNA: TGTGCCAGCAGTTACTCCAGGGGGCTGGGGAAGCCCCAGCATTTT.

The chain couples TRBV6-1 to TRBJ2-7; the match to TRBD1 covers 8 bases. Germline V gives CDR1 MNHNS, CDR2 SASEGT. J was trimmed by 1 base and V by 4 bases; bases with no gene match: 6. The length of the CDR3 is 15 residues. CDR3 sequence: CASSAQTGASYEQYF. CDR3 DNA sequence: TGTGCCAGCAGTGCACAGACAGGGGCGTCCTACGAGCAGTACTTC.

The V gene is TRBV7-2, the J gene TRBJ2-3, with D possibly being TRBD2 (5 bases). Germline lookup yields CDR1 SGHTA and CDR2 FQGNSA. There are 16 residues in the CDR3. Trimming pared 6 bases from V and 5 bases from J, leaving 21 bases between. Written as DNA, the CDR3 is TGTGCCAGCAGTTTGCGCCCGGACTTGATAGTAGATACGCAGTATTTT. Protein sequence: CASSLRPDLIVDTQYF. The full variable domain, in which reference TRBV7-2 and TRBJ2-3 provide the parts outside the CDR3, is GAGVSQSPSNKVTEKGKDVELRCDPISGHTALYWYRQSLGQGLEFLIYFQGNSAPDKSGLPSDRFSAERTGGSVSTLTIQRTQQEDSAVYLCASSLRPDLIVDTQYFGPGTRLTVL.

This clone was seen only a few times. This chain connects TRBV7-9 to TRBJ1-3, with a possible D match to TRBD1 (6 bases). The V end was cut by 4 bases, the J end by 3 bases, with 22 bases between. The CDR3 length is 18 residues. The germline V gene encodes CDR1 SEHNR and CDR2 FQNEAQ (reference sequence). The CDR3 loop is CASSSGTGTPAIGNTIYF. As DNA, the CDR3 is TGTGCCAGCAGCTCAGGAACCGGGACACCGGCGATTGGAAACACCATATATTTT.

This chain connects TRBV10-3 to TRBJ1-5, with 7 bases aligning to TRBD1. The CDR3 has 13 residues. The V and J ends lost 5 bases and 5 bases, in that order; junction bases with no gene match: 3. Looked up from germline, CDR1 is ENHRY and CDR2 is SYGVKD. CDR3 loop: CAISRDRDQPQHF. The CDR3 DNA is TGTGCCATCAGTCGGGACAGAGATCAGCCCCAGCATTTT.

This clone was detected only once. The chain employs TRBV19 and TRBJ1-1; TRBD1 is a possible D gene (5 bases). This CDR3 has 12 amino acids. Germline CDR1 and CDR2: LNHDA and SQIVND (reference sequence). V gave up 6 bases and J gave up 2 bases, with 7 bases separating them. CDR3 nucleotides: TGTGCCAGTAGAGACAGAAACACTGAAGCTTTCTTT. It codes for CASRDRNTEAFF.

The chain has TRBV13 and TRBJ2-5; unclear D gene. Trimming stripped 1 base from V and 5 bases from J, with 8 bases between. The length of the CDR3 is 13 residues. CDR1 and CDR2 from the germline V gene are PRHDT and FYEKMQ (reference sequence). The CDR3 is CASSLVGMETQYF. Here the CDR3 DNA reads TGTGCCAGCAGCTTAGTAGGGATGGAGACCCAGTACTTC.

The genes are TRBV28 and TRBJ1-1, with D unclear. CDR1 MDHEN and CDR2 SYDVKM come from the germline V gene. The CDR3 extends over 19 amino acids. The V gene lost 6 bases and the J gene lost 0 bases, with 26 bases spanning the gap. The CDR3, as DNA: TGTGCCAGCAGCTCACATACCCCCTCCGGGCTTCGGGTGAACACTGAAGCTTTCTTT. Amino acids: CASSSHTPSGLRVNTEAFF. The whole variable domain, filled in from reference TRBV28 and TRBJ1-1, reads DVKVTQSSRYLVKRTGEKVFLECVQDMDHENMFWYRQDPGLGLRLIYFSYDVKMKEKGDIPEGYSVSREKKERFSLILESASTNQTSMYLCASSSHTPSGLRVNTEAFFGQGTRLTVV.

V gene TRBV11-2 combines with J gene TRBJ2-4, with D uncertain. Germline V gene data show CDR1 as SGHAT and CDR2 as FQNNGV. The CDR3 runs to 16 residues. V was shortened by 1 base and J by 0 bases, with 10 bases between the two germline ends. The CDR3 loop reads CASSLVSSLAKNIQYF. The CDR3 DNA is TGTGCCAGCAGCTTAGTCAGTTCCCTAGCCAAAAACATTCAGTACTTC.

The chain carries TRBV11-1 and TRBJ2-7; the D is unclear. The V and J ends lost 5 bases and 1 base respectively, with 12 bases between them. CDR3 length: 14 residues. CDR1 SGHAT and CDR2 FQDESV come from the germline V gene (reference sequence). The CDR3 DNA reads as TGTGCCAGCAGCCCGGACCTTCTATCCTACGAGCAGTACTTC. Translation: CASSPDLLSYEQYF.

This chain links TRBV5-6 with TRBJ2-4, with 8 bases that match TRBD1. After removal of 4 bases from V and 6 bases from J, the junction contained 6 bases not matched to a gene. CDR3 size: 14 residues. The V gene's germline CDR1 is SGHDT and CDR2 YYEEEE. The chain's CDR3 is CASSPGQEGNIQYF. Here the CDR3 DNA reads TGTGCCAGCAGCCCGGGACAGGAGGGAAACATTCAGTACTTC.

V is TRBV5-4 and J is TRBJ2-7, with 7 bases that match TRBD2. With 1 base clipped from V and 3 bases from J, the junction kept 10 bases outside the gene matches. CDR3 size: 16 residues. Germline V gives CDR1 SGHNT, CDR2 YYREEE (reference sequence). The CDR3, as DNA: TGTGCCAGCAGCTTGTCCGGCGGGGGAGCTCTCTACGAGCAGTACTTC. Amino acids: CASSLSGGGALYEQYF. The variable domain in full, with the rest retrieved from reference TRBV5-4 and TRBJ2-7, is ETGVTQSPTHLIKTRGQQVTLRCSSQSGHNTVSWYQQALGQGPQFIFQYYREEENGRGNFPPRFSGLQFPNYSSELNVNALELDDSALYLCASSLSGGGALYEQYFGPGTRLTVT.

The chain links TRBV7-3 to TRBJ2-1; TRBD2 is a possible D gene (6 bases). CDR3 length: 14 amino acids. CDR1 SGHTA and CDR2 FQGTGA come from the germline V gene. The V and J ends lost 5 bases and 4 bases respectively, with 12 bases between them. This CDR3 reads CASSQAGGYNEQFF. DNA of the CDR3: TGTGCCAGCAGCCAGGCCGGGGGATACAATGAGCAGTTCTTC.

This clone was found once. The rearrangement joins TRBV18 to TRBJ2-3; D remains ambiguous. Germline V CDR1 and CDR2: KGHSH, LQKENI. With 4 bases removed from V and 2 bases from J, the gap between germline ends came to 10 bases. The CDR3 sequence is 14 residues long. CDR3 loop: CASSQDRYTDTQYF. CDR3 coding DNA: TGTGCCAGCTCACAGGACCGCTACACAGATACGCAGTATTTT.

The genes are TRBV5-8 and TRBJ2-7; D gene ambiguous. CDR1 and CDR2 from the germline V gene are SGHTS and YDEGEE. V was shortened by 7 bases and J by 0 bases, with 8 bases between the two germline ends. This CDR3 contains 12 residues. The CDR3, as DNA: TGTGCCAGCGGCGCTTACTCCTACGAGCAGTACTTC. It codes for CASGAYSYEQYF.

The chain recombines TRBV5-5 with TRBJ1-2; D possibly corresponds to TRBD1 (6 bases). Trimming took 3 bases from V and 5 from J, leaving 14 bases between them. The germline V gene has CDR1 SGHKS and CDR2 YYEKEE (reference sequence). This CDR3 has 14 amino acids. CDR3 DNA sequence: TGTGCCAGCAGCTCGGCTGACAGGAAATATGGCTACACCTTC. Encoded protein: CASSSADRKYGYTF.